A selection of T cell receptor beta chains follows, all from one sample in a study of blood T cell repertoires in COVID-19. Profiled with immunoSEQ multiplex PCR; TCRdb holds only in-frame clones, not every one. The table shows roughly 150,000 clones, with around 80% occurring only once. The sample comprised peripheral blood. The origin of the receptors is a woman aged 45-60 years in a cohort sampled during active or convalescent COVID-19. CDR3s include the opening cysteine and the closing phenylalanine or tryptophan. D genes are given only for firm matches. Only some rows state a clone size, as once, few, many or a class for expanded clones.

D: -; V: TRBV6-1; size: once; J: TRBJ2-1; DNA: TGTGCCAGCAGTTATAGCTCCTACAATGAGCAGTTCTTC; CDR3: CASSYSSYNEQFF
D: -; V: TRBV19; size: -; J: TRBJ2-1; DNA: TGTGCCAGTAGTATCACGAGCTCCTACAATGAGCAGTTCTTC; CDR3: CASSITSSYNEQFF
D: -; V: TRBV6-2/TRBV6-3; size: -; J: TRBJ2-3; DNA: TGTGCCAGCAGTTATCTGGATACGCAGTATTTT; CDR3: CASSYLDTQYF
D: -; V: TRBV11-1; size: -; J: TRBJ2-5; DNA: TGTGCCAGCAGCCCAGGAGGGACTGCATACTTC; CDR3: CASSPGGTAYF
D: TRBD1; V: TRBV3-1/TRBV3-2; size: -; J: TRBJ2-7; DNA: TGTGCCAGCAGCCGGACAGGACCCTACGAGCAGTACTTC; CDR3: CASSRTGPYEQYF
D: -; V: TRBV7-6; size: -; J: TRBJ1-2; DNA: TGTGCCAGCAGCTTAGGGGGTACAGGGAAGGGTGGCTACACCTTC; CDR3: CASSLGGTGKGGYTF
D: -; V: TRBV5-6; size: -; J: TRBJ1-6; DNA: TGTGCCAGCAGCTCGCGGTTCCAGGGCTATAATTCACCCCTCCACTTT; CDR3: CASSSRFQGYNSPLHF
D: TRBD1; V: TRBV6-5; size: -; J: TRBJ2-4; DNA: TGTGCCAGCAGTTTTTTACCAGGGGGCAAAAACATTCAGTACTTC; CDR3: CASSFLPGGKNIQYF
D: TRBD2; V: TRBV5-1; size: -; J: TRBJ2-1; DNA: TGCGCCAGCAGCTTGAAGAGCGGGGGGCGGAGGGACAATGAGCAGTTCTTC; CDR3: CASSLKSGGRRDNEQFF
D: TRBD2; V: TRBV5-1; size: -; J: TRBJ2-3; DNA: TGCGCCAGCAGCTCGGGACTAGCGGCAGATACGCAGTATTTT; CDR3: CASSSGLAADTQYF
D: TRBD1; V: TRBV29-1; size: -; J: TRBJ1-1; DNA: TGCAGCGGAAAATTACAGGGGGCGAACACTGAAGCTTTCTTT; CDR3: CSGKLQGANTEAFF
D: TRBD2; V: TRBV16; size: -; J: TRBJ2-1; DNA: TGTGCCAGCAGCCAATCGGAGGGAGGGGAGCACAATGAGCAGTTCTTC; CDR3: CASSQSEGGEHNEQFF
D: -; V: TRBV14; size: -; J: TRBJ1-2; DNA: TGTGCCAGCAGGGAGACGGGAAACTATGGCTACACCTTC; CDR3: CASRETGNYGYTF
D: -; V: TRBV9; size: -; J: TRBJ1-5; DNA: TGTGCCAGCAGCCAAACCCCGGCGGACAATCAGCCCCAGCATTTT; CDR3: CASSQTPADNQPQHF
D: TRBD1; V: TRBV25-1; size: -; J: TRBJ2-1; DNA: TGTGCCAGCTCCGGGACAGGGTCCGGGCACAATGAGCAGTTCTTC; CDR3: CASSGTGSGHNEQFF
D: TRBD2; V: TRBV7-3; size: -; J: TRBJ2-1; DNA: TGTGCCAGCAGCTTCGGCGGGGGATCCTACAATGAGCAGTTCTTC; CDR3: CASSFGGGSYNEQFF
D: TRBD1; V: TRBV29-1; size: -; J: TRBJ1-2; DNA: TGCAGCGTGGGACAGGGAAACTATGGCTACACCTTC; CDR3: CSVGQGNYGYTF
D: TRBD1; V: TRBV7-9; size: -; J: TRBJ1-4; DNA: TGTGCCAGCAGCCACAGGGGTACGGGTGAAAAACTGTTTTTT; CDR3: CASSHRGTGEKLFF
D: -; V: TRBV6-6; size: -; J: TRBJ2-7; DNA: TGTGCCAGCAGTTACGGACAGTACGAGCAGTACTTC; CDR3: CASSYGQYEQYF
D: TRBD1; V: TRBV7-6; size: -; J: TRBJ1-1; DNA: TGTGCCAGCAGATTACTGGGGACAGGGAACACTGAAGCTTTCTTT; CDR3: CASRLLGTGNTEAFF
D: TRBD1; V: TRBV6-5; size: few; J: TRBJ1-1; DNA: TGTGCCAGCAGGCCGACAGGGCGCGGCACTGAAGCTTTCTTT; CDR3: CASRPTGRGTEAFF
D: -; V: TRBV6-6; size: -; J: TRBJ1-3; DNA: TGTGCCAGCAGTTACCGGGACTCTGACACCATATATTTT; CDR3: CASSYRDSDTIYF
D: -; V: TRBV4-1; size: few; J: TRBJ2-3; DNA: TGCGCCAGCAGCCATTTCTCAGGGTCGACAGATACGCAGTATTTT; CDR3: CASSHFSGSTDTQYF
D: -; V: TRBV5-5; size: few; J: TRBJ2-5; DNA: TGTGCCAGCAGCTTGTCGAGTCGAGCCTCCCAAGAGACCCAGTACTTC; CDR3: CASSLSSRASQETQYF
D: TRBD2; V: TRBV7-3; size: -; J: TRBJ2-3; DNA: TGTGCCAGCAGCTTAAGGCCGCTAGCGGGGGGTGCTAGCACAGATACGCAGTATTTT; CDR3: CASSLRPLAGGASTDTQYF
D: -; V: TRBV4-1; size: once; J: TRBJ2-1; DNA: TGCGCCAGCAGCCAAGATATCGGCAGGGCTGAGCAGTTCTTC; CDR3: CASSQDIGRAEQFF
D: -; V: TRBV7-8; size: -; J: TRBJ1-6; DNA: TGTGCCAGCAGCATAACCAGGGATCCACCCCTCCACTTT; CDR3: CASSITRDPPLHF
D: -; V: TRBV6-5; size: -; J: TRBJ1-4; DNA: TGTGCCAGCAGAAGGGGGTTAACTGGTGAAAAACTGTTTTTT; CDR3: CASRRGLTGEKLFF
D: -; V: TRBV5-1; size: -; J: TRBJ2-7; DNA: TGCGCCAGCAGCCCACGGACAGCTTACGAGCAGTACTTC; CDR3: CASSPRTAYEQYF
D: TRBD1; V: TRBV20-1; size: -; J: TRBJ1-1; DNA: TGCAGTGCTAGTTTCTCCAGGGGGTCCACTGAAGCTTTCTTT; CDR3: CSASFSRGSTEAFF
D: TRBD1; V: TRBV19; size: -; J: TRBJ1-2; DNA: TGTGCCAGTAGTATTTCGACAGGGGGTAACTATGGCTACACCTTC; CDR3: CASSISTGGNYGYTF
D: -; V: TRBV19; size: -; J: TRBJ1-4; DNA: TGTGCCAGTAGTGTGGAGGGCCATTCAGTCCGGACTAATGAAAAACTGTTTTTT; CDR3: CASSVEGHSVRTNEKLFF
D: -; V: TRBV19; size: -; J: TRBJ1-5; DNA: TGTGCCAGTAGTATGGGAGACAGGTGGCGGACCCAGCATTTT; CDR3: CASSMGDRWRTQHF
D: -; V: TRBV6-6; size: -; J: TRBJ1-5; DNA: TGTGCCAGCAATACAGGGTCCAATCAGCCCCAGCATTTT; CDR3: CASNTGSNQPQHF
D: -; V: TRBV3-1/TRBV3-2; size: -; J: TRBJ2-5; DNA: TGTGCCAGCAGCCAAGGCCGACAGTTCACTAAAGAGACCCAGTACTTC; CDR3: CASSQGRQFTKETQYF
D: -; V: TRBV2; size: once; J: TRBJ1-3; DNA: TGTGCCAGCAGGGCGGGCCCCTCTGGAAACACCATATATTTT; CDR3: CASRAGPSGNTIYF
D: -; V: TRBV7-9; size: -; J: TRBJ1-1; DNA: TGTGCCAGCAGCGAATCGGACAGGAACACTGAAGCTTTCTTT; CDR3: CASSESDRNTEAFF
D: -; V: TRBV12-3/TRBV12-4; size: once; J: TRBJ2-4; DNA: TGTGCCAGCAGCCTTCCGGGCAAAAACATTCAGTACTTC; CDR3: CASSLPGKNIQYF
D: -; V: TRBV6-2/TRBV6-3; size: -; J: TRBJ1-5; DNA: TGTGCCAGCAGTACTCGACAGGTGAGGCAGCCCCAGCATTTT; CDR3: CASSTRQVRQPQHF
D: -; V: TRBV10-3; size: -; J: TRBJ2-5; DNA: TGTGCCATCAGTCCCGACAGGCCGGGGGAGACCCAGTACTTC; CDR3: CAISPDRPGETQYF